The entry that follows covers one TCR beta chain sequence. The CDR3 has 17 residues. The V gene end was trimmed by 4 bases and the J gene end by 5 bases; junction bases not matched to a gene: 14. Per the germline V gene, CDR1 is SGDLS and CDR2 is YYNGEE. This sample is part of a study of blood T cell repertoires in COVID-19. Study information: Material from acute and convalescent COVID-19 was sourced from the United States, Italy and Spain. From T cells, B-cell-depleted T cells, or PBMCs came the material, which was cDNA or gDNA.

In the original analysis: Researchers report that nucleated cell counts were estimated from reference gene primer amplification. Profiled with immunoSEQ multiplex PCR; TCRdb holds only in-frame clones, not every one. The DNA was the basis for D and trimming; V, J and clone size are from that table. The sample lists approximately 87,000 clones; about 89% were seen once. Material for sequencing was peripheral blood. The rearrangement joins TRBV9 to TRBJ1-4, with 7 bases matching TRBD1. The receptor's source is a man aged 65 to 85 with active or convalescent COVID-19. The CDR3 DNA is TGTGCCAGCAGCCCCTCCGTAGGGGGCCGCGCAAATGAAAAACTGTTTTTT. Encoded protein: CASSPSVGGRANEKLFF.